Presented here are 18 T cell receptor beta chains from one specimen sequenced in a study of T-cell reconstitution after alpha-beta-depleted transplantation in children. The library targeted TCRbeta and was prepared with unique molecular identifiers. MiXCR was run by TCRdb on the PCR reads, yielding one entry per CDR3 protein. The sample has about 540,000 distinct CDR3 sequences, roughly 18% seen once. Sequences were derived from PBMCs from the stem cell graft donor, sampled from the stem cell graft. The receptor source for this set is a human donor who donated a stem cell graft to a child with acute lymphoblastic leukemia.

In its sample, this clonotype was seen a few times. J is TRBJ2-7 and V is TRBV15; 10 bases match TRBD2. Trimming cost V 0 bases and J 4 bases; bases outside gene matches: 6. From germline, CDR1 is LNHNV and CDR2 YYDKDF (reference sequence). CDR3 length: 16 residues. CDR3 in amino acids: CATSRDLGTSVYEQYF. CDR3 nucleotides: TGTGCCACCAGCAGAGATCTGGGGACTAGCGTTTACGAGCAGTACTTC.

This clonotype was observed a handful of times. In nucleotides, the CDR3 is TGTGCCAGCACCCTAGGGGGTTCGTACGCTGAAGCTTTCTTT. Its translation: CASTLGGSYAEAFF. The rearrangement uses TRBV7-6 and TRBJ1-1; D might be TRBD1 (6 bases). Trimming stripped 7 bases from V and 6 bases from J, with 18 bases between. Germline V gives CDR1 SGHVS, CDR2 FNYEAQ. This CDR3 is built from 14 residues.

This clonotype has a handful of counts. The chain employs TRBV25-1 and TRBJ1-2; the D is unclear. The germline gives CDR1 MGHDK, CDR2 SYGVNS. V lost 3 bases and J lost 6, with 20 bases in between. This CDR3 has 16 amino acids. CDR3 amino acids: CASSDLVGPSWHGYTF. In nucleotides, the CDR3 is TGTGCCAGCAGTGACCTCGTAGGGCCCTCATGGCATGGCTACACCTTC.

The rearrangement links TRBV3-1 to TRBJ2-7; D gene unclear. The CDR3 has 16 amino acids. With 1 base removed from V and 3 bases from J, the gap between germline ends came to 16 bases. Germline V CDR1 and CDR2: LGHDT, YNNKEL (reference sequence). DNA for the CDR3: TGTGCCAGCAGCCAAGGGGCTGGTAACTCGGGCTACGAGCAGTACTTC. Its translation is CASSQGAGNSGYEQYF.

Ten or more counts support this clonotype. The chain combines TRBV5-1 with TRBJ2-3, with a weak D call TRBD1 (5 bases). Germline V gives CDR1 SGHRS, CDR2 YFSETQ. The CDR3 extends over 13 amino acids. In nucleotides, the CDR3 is TGCGCTCCTGACCCGCGCCAGGGAGATACGCAGTATTTT. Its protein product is CAPDPRQGDTQYF. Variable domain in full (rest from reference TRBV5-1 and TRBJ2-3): KAGVTQTPRYLIKTRGQQVTLSCSPISGHRSVSWYQQTPGQGLQFLFEYFSETQRNKGNFPGRFSGRQFSNSRSEMNVSTLELGDSALYLCAPDPRQGDTQYFGPGTRLTVL.

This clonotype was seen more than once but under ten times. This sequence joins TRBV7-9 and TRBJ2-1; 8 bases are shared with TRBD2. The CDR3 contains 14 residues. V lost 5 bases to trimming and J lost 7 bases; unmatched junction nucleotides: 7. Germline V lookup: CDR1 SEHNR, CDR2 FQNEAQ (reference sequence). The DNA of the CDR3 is TGTGCCAGCAGCCCGCCGGGACTAGTTAATGAGCAGTTCTTC. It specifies CASSPPGLVNEQFF. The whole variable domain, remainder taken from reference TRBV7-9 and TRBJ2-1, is DTGVSQNPRHKITKRGQNVTFRCDPISEHNRLYWYRQTLGQGPEFLTYFQNEAQLEKSRLLSDRFSAERPKGSFSTLEIQRTEQGDSAMYLCASSPPGLVNEQFFGPGTRLTVL.

The DNA of the CDR3 is TGTGCCAGCAGGAAAAAACTGGATCTTACCGGGGAGCTGTTTTTT. It encodes CASRKKLDLTGELFF. J is TRBJ2-2 and V is TRBV25-1; D remains ambiguous. Looked up from germline, CDR1 is MGHDK and CDR2 is SYGVNS. CDR3 length: 15 amino acids. Trimming pared 6 bases from V and 5 bases from J, leaving 16 bases between. Drawing the rest from reference TRBV25-1 and TRBJ2-2, the complete variable domain is EADIYQTPRYLVIGTGKKITLECSQTMGHDKMYWYQQDPGMELHLIHYSYGVNSTEKGDLSSESTVSRIRTEHFPLTLESARPSHTSQYLCASRKKLDLTGELFFGEGSRLTVL.

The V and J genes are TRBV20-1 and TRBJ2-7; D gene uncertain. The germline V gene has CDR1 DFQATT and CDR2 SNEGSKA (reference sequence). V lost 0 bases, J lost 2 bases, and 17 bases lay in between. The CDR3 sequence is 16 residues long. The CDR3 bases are TGCAGTGCTAGAGATTGGACGTCTAGGACCCCCTACGAGCAGTACTTC. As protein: CSARDWTSRTPYEQYF.

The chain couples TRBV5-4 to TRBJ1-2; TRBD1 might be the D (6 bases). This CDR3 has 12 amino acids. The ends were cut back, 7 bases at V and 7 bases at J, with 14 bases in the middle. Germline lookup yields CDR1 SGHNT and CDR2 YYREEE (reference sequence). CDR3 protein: CASHQGQVGYTF. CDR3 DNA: TGTGCCAGCCACCAGGGGCAGGTTGGCTACACCTTC.

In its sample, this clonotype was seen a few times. CDR3 DNA sequence: TGTGCCAGCACCCGGGACAGGGGAGGCAATCAGCCCCAGCATTTT. Residues: CASTRDRGGNQPQHF. The chain joins TRBV2 to TRBJ1-5; 10 positions agree with TRBD1. J lost 2 bases, V lost 7 bases, and 5 bases had no gene match. This CDR3 spans 15 amino acids. Germline-derived CDR1 and CDR2 are SNHLY and FYNNEI.

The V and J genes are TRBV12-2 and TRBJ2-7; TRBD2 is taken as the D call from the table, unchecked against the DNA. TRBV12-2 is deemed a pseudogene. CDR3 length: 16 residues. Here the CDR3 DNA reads TGTGCAAGTCGCCCCAAGAAAGCGGGCCACTCCTACGAGCAGTACTTC. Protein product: CASRPKKAGHSYEQYF.

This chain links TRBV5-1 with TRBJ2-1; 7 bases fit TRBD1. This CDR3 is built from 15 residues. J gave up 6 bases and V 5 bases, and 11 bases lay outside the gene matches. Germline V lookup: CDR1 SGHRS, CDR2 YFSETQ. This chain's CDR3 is CASSPQGPQPNEQFF. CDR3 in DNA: TGCGCCAGCAGTCCACAGGGGCCCCAACCCAATGAGCAGTTCTTC.

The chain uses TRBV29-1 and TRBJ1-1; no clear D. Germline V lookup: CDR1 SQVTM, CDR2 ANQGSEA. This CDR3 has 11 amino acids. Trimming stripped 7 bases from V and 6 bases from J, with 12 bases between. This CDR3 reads CSAIKRPEAFF. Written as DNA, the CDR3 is TGCAGCGCTATTAAGAGGCCTGAAGCTTTCTTT.

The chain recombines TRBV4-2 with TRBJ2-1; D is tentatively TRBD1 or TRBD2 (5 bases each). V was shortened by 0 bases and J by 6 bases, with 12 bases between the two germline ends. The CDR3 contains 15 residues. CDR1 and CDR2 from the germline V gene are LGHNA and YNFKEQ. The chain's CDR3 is CASSQDRGDSNEQFF. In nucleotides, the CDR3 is TGTGCCAGCAGCCAAGATCGAGGGGATAGCAATGAGCAGTTCTTC.

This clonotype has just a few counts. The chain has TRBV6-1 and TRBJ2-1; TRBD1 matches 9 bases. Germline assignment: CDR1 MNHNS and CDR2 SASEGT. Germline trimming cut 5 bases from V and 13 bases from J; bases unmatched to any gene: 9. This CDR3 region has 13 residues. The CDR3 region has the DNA TGTGCCAGCAGTAAGTCCGGGACAGGGAACCAGTTCTTC. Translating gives CASSKSGTGNQFF.

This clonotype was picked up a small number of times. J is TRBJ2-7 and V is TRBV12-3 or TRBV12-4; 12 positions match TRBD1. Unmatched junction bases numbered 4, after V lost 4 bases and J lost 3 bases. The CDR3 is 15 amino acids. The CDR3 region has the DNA TGTGCCAGCAGTTGGGGACAGGGGGCCTTCTACGAGCAGTACTTC. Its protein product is CASSWGQGAFYEQYF.

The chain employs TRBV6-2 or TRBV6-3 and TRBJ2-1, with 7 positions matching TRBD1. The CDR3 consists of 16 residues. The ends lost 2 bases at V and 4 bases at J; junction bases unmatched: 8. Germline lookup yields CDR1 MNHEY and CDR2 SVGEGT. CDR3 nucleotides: TGTGCCAGCAGTTACGGGAAGGGGGCAGGGTACAATGAGCAGTTCTTC. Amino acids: CASSYGKGAGYNEQFF.

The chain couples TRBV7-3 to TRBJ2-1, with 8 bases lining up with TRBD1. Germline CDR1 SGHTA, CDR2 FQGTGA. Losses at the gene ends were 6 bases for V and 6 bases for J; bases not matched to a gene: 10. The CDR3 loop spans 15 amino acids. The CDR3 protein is CASRNSGGAGNEQFF. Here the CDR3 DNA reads TGTGCCAGCAGGAACTCAGGGGGCGCCGGCAATGAGCAGTTCTTC. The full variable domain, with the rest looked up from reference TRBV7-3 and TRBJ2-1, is GAGVSQTPSNKVTEKGKYVELRCDPISGHTALYWYRQSLGQGPEFLIYFQGTGAADDSGLPNDRFFAVRPEGSVSTLKIQRTERGDSAVYLCASRNSGGAGNEQFFGPGTRLTVL.